This T cell receptor (beta chain) originates from a study of blood T cells in healthy people across ages (dated by TCRdb to 2014 to 2015). About the investigation overall: In model experiments, roughly one uniquely barcoded TCR beta cDNA molecule per two T cells was captured by template switching. To track age-related changes in TCR beta repertoire diversity, the study relied on deep sequencing normalized with unique cDNA molecular identifiers. The donors were divided into four age groups: young (average 16 years), middle-aged (about 40), aged (approximately 62) and long-lived (82). To avoid experimental bias, donors of different ages were spread randomly across the sequencing lanes. For two donors (one aged 18 to 30 and one aged 80 or older), the study analyzed two additional independent replicas of 1 million unique cDNA reads from the same blood draw.

The roughly 37 donors, aged 6 to 90 years, were systemically healthy Caucasian individuals from Russia. Each donor gave roughly 9.5 milliliters of peripheral blood, collected into EDTA-treated Vacutainer tubes. Ficoll-Paque density-gradient centrifugation was used to isolate PBMCs, with at least 7 million per sample. Trizol reagent was used to extract total RNA from PBMCs, with at least 5.5 micrograms per sample. For every donor, flow cytometry on a PBMC aliquot measured the percentage of naive CD45RAhigh/CD27high T cells. Libraries were prepared through 5' RACE. The data were produced on an Illumina HiSeq 2500. A second PCR of about 6 to 11 cycles was run with a J-beta primer mix and a sample-barcoded 5' primer. A unique molecular identifier was introduced onto each TCR beta cDNA molecule by a template-switch 5' adaptor carrying 12 random nucleotides. Each sample yielded at least 3 million CDR3-containing paired-end reads. The Mint cDNA synthesis kit, primed by a TRBC-specific oligonucleotide, was used to synthesize first-strand cDNA from all RNA. Following uracil-DNA glycosylase treatment, a first 18-cycle PCR with universal primers M1SS and BC2_uni_R was performed on all cDNA. Turning to the authors' computational methods: For normalization, 1 million high-quality reads, each with a distinct molecular identifier, were randomly selected from each sample. Reads with shared molecular identifiers were discarded instead of being binned into consensus sequences. CDR3 identification, clonotype clustering and error correction used MiTCR with a Q25 quality threshold and the strictest error-elimination algorithm. A nonparametric unseen species model using Euler transformation provided a lower-bound estimate of total TCR beta diversity. TCRdb redid the processing of the public reads, applying fastp at Q25 and MiXCR, and retained in-frame beta chains. Rows with a matching CDR3 protein are joined into one entry that keeps the most common DNA and genes. In this record, the V and J calls reflect TCRdb's handling and not the investigators' own analysis. This sample lists roughly 800,000 distinct CDR3 sequences; over 45% were detected once. About 20% of the sample rests with the top ten.

Via the germline V gene (reference sequence), CDR1 is MNHEY and CDR2 SMNVEV. Inclusive of the bounding cysteine and phenylalanine, the CDR3 is 15 residues long. Just CDR3 DNA is preserved here, 45 bases in frame from base 1. The V and J ends are trimmed by 3 bases and 2 bases, leaving 13 bases between them. For this clonotype: The antigen it recognizes is unknown. Base qualities are not at hand, and no much larger clone is one base apart.

Broad study findings and their caveats: Compared with the aged group, more naive CD4+ T cells, fewer expanded clones and increased TCR diversity were shown by the long-lived group, suggesting age selection. As age increased, observed TCR beta diversity per million T cells dropped in a roughly linear way, and a significant reduction was already evident by age 40. Bulk unsorted PBMC profiling prevented conclusive comparison of naive and antigen-experienced compartments. Estimates of total diversity based on one million sequenced T cells were regarded as lower bounds and as underestimates. Because the CMV infection status of the donors was unknown, age-related changes in expanded clonotypes may potentially have been confounded. Observed TCR beta diversity correlated strongly with the percentage of naive T cells measured by flow cytometry.

The source is a man aged 25 to 45 in good health. The sample taken for sequencing was blood. The sequence links TRBV27 to TRBJ1-2; the D segment cannot be called with confidence. The DNA sequence reads TGTGCCAGCAGTTTTTACAGTGGAGGGAACTATGGCTACACCTTC. This translates into CASSFYSGGNYGYTF.